This T cell receptor (beta chain) was retrieved from a study of cytomegalovirus exposure and HLA in healthy donors. Across the study: In a previous analysis, approximately 110 million unique TCR beta sequences were found from roughly 200 million T cells. Broader study findings: Being productive about 87% or about 30% of the time was typical of most TCR beta V segments in an earlier analysis.

Per germline, CDR1 SGDLS and CDR2 YYNGEE. The CDR3 runs 15 residues. Trimming cost V 0 bases and J 5 bases; bases outside gene matches: 2. With respect to this clone: Its matching antigen is unknown.

The study ran its PCR with 60 Vbeta and 13 Jbeta primers. Only in-frame clones appear in the TCRdb table, and some are missing; sequencing was by immunoSEQ multiplex PCR. The sample comprises more than 150,000 clones, roughly 80% of which are singletons, and more than 1.3% rests with the top ten. The chain joins TRBV9 to TRBJ2-1, with 10 bases identical to TRBD2. The sample comprised PBMCs. The receptor comes from a male donor in good health and CMV-seronegative. The CDR3 DNA reads TGTGCCAGCAGCGTAGAGGGGACTAGCGACAATGAGCAGTTCTTC. It yields the protein CASSVEGTSDNEQFF.